Following are 16 T cell receptor beta chains from one sample sequenced in a study of T cell responses to AZD1222 COVID-19 vaccine. Using immunoSEQ multiplex PCR, the repertoire was profiled, and TCRdb retains in-frame clones only, with some absent. This table has under 200,000 clones, 85% to 90% appearing once. The specimen was peripheral blood, collected 28 days after the second AZD1222 dose. The source is an adult who received the AZD1222 COVID-19 vaccine.

The chain's CDR3 is CASTLLGTSGRNNEQFF. CDR3 sequence (DNA): TGTGCCAGCACCCTATTGGGGACTAGCGGGAGGAATAATGAGCAGTTCTTC. The chain is built from TRBV28 and TRBJ2-1, with 15 positions matching TRBD2. The trim removed 7 bases at V and 7 bases at J, leaving 11 bases unmatched. There are 17 residues in the CDR3. The germline V gene encodes CDR1 MDHEN and CDR2 SYDVKM.

The chain couples TRBV6-1 to TRBJ2-4; D is uncertain. CDR1 and CDR2 (germline): MNHNS, SASEGT. CDR3 length: 15 amino acids. The V end was cut by 3 bases, the J end by 0 bases, with 9 bases between. CDR3 loop: CASSDSAVAKNIQYF. The DNA for the CDR3 is TGTGCCAGCAGTGATTCGGCGGTAGCCAAAAACATTCAGTACTTC.

V and J are TRBV9 and TRBJ2-7; the D gene is possibly TRBD2 (5 bases). The CDR3 contains 14 residues. Germline V gene sequence: CDR1 SGDLS, CDR2 YYNGEE. Between the trimmed V and J ends, which lost 0 bases and 7 bases, there was a span of 14 bases. The CDR3 DNA reads TGTGCCAGCAGCGTAGCCGGGGAGATAGGGGAGCAGTACTTC. Its translation is CASSVAGEIGEQYF.

The V and J genes are TRBV12-5 and TRBJ2-1; 8 bases match TRBD2. V was clipped by 0 bases and J by 0 bases; unmatched bases: 7. CDR3 length: 18 amino acids. The germline V gene has CDR1 LGHNT and CDR2 FRNRAP. For the CDR3, the DNA is TGTGCTAGTGGTTTGGTACTTAGCGGGGCCAGCTCCTACAATGAGCAGTTCTTC. Translating gives CASGLVLSGASSYNEQFF.

The chain employs TRBV18 and TRBJ2-7; 12 bases align to TRBD2. V lost 1 base and J lost 4; bases outside the gene matches: 11. The V gene's germline CDR1 is KGHSH and CDR2 LQKENI. This CDR3 contains 18 residues. The chain's CDR3 is CASSPLALAGGPPYEQYF. The CDR3 nucleotides are TGTGCCAGCTCACCACTGGCGCTAGCGGGAGGGCCTCCGTACGAGCAGTACTTC.

This clone has just a few counts. The V gene is TRBV10-1, the J gene TRBJ2-7; 7 bases line up with TRBD1. The CDR3 runs to 15 residues. The junction had 9 bases not matched to a gene; V was cut back by 0 bases and J by 7 bases. In germline, CDR1 is WNHNN, CDR2 SYGVQD (reference sequence). CDR3 loop: CASSESGTDRREQYF. The CDR3 DNA sequence: TGCGCCAGCAGTGAGTCTGGGACAGATAGGAGAGAGCAGTACTTC.

V usage is TRBV6-2 or TRBV6-3 and J usage is TRBJ2-7, with unresolved D. The germline CDR1 and CDR2 sequences are MNHEY and SVGEGT. This CDR3 region has 14 residues. The V end lost 2 bases, the J end lost 6 bases, and 14 bases lay between the germline ends. Written as DNA, the CDR3 is TGTGCCAGCAGTTACACCTTCACCTATGGCGAGCAGTACTTC. Amino acid sequence: CASSYTFTYGEQYF.

The chain recombines TRBV5-4 with TRBJ2-1; 8 nucleotides agree with TRBD2. V trimming: 4 bases; J trimming: 7 bases; junction bases outside the gene matches: 7. CDR1 and CDR2 from the germline V gene are SGHNT and YYREEE (reference sequence). The CDR3 sequence is 14 residues long. The CDR3 spells CASSQGTRWNEQFF. The CDR3, as DNA: TGTGCCAGCAGCCAGGGGACTAGATGGAATGAGCAGTTCTTC. Combining the CDR3 with reference TRBV5-4 and TRBJ2-1 gives the whole variable domain ETGVTQSPTHLIKTRGQQVTLRCSSQSGHNTVSWYQQALGQGPQFIFQYYREEENGRGNFPPRFSGLQFPNYSSELNVNALELDDSALYLCASSQGTRWNEQFFGPGTRLTVL.

Concerning this clone: Other DNA sequences from this sample encode an identical CDR3 as well. The rearrangement uses TRBV24-1 and TRBJ2-2, with D perhaps matching TRBD1 (6 bases). Germline assignment: CDR1 KGHDR and CDR2 SFDVKD. The CDR3 runs to 15 residues. With 2 bases removed from V and 4 bases from J, the gap between germline ends came to 10 bases. In DNA form, the CDR3 reads TGTGCCACCAGTGATTGGCAGGGGTCCACCGGGGAGCTGTTTTTT. It specifies CATSDWQGSTGELFF.

The chain is built from TRBV4-1 and TRBJ2-3; 9 bases match TRBD2. J was trimmed by 6 bases and V by 0 bases; bases with no gene match: 10. CDR1 is MGHRA, CDR2 YSYEKL, per germline. CDR3 length equals 17 residues. This CDR3 reads CASSQEGTSSWEDTQYF. In DNA form, the CDR3 reads TGCGCCAGCAGCCAAGAGGGGACTAGCTCTTGGGAGGATACGCAGTATTTT.

The V gene is TRBV7-3, the J gene TRBJ2-7; D perhaps matches TRBD2 (7 bases). Trimming shortened V by 2 bases and J by 3 bases, and 11 bases separated the two germline ends. CDR1 and CDR2 (germline): SGHTA, FQGTGA. The CDR3 spans 14 residues. The CDR3, as DNA: TGTGCCAGCAGCTTAGCGGGGGCGGGCTACGAGCAGTACTTC. It codes for CASSLAGAGYEQYF. Combining the CDR3 with reference TRBV7-3 and TRBJ2-7 gives the whole variable domain GAGVSQTPSNKVTEKGKYVELRCDPISGHTALYWYRQSLGQGPEFLIYFQGTGAADDSGLPNDRFFAVRPEGSVSTLKIQRTERGDSAVYLCASSLAGAGYEQYFGPGTRLTVT.

This CDR3 is CASSLMADHEQYF. The CDR3 bases are TGTGCCAGCAGCTTAATGGCGGACCACGAGCAGTACTTC. This chain joins TRBV11-3 and TRBJ2-7; D not resolved. Germline values: CDR1 SGHNT, CDR2 YENEEA. This CDR3 is built from 13 residues. V shed 2 bases and J shed 5 bases, with 10 bases lying between them.

The chain combines TRBV7-6 with TRBJ1-3; 9 nucleotides agree with TRBD1. The CDR3 totals 18 residues. V trimming: 4 bases; J trimming: 4 bases; junction bases outside the gene matches: 14. Germline CDR1 and CDR2: SGHVS and FNYEAQ. Here the CDR3 DNA reads TGTGCCAGCAGCTACCCATCGGATGGGACAGGGTCCGGAAACACCATATATTTT. This translates into CASSYPSDGTGSGNTIYF.

This clone was picked up a small number of times. This sequence joins TRBV24-1 and TRBJ1-1; a weak D match, TRBD1 (5 bases). V was pared by 12 bases and J by 0 bases, with 13 bases between. The CDR3 extends over 13 amino acids. The germline V gene encodes CDR1 KGHDR and CDR2 SFDVKD. For the CDR3, the DNA is TGTGCCTCAAGGGGCAGGCTGAACACTGAAGCTTTCTTT. Protein: CASRGRLNTEAFF.

V is TRBV28 and J is TRBJ1-6; D call uncertain. Trimming left V 3 bases short and J 6 bases short, with 9 bases between. Germline values: CDR1 MDHEN, CDR2 SYDVKM. The CDR3 loop spans 14 amino acids. The CDR3 DNA reads TGTGCCAGCAGTTTTGGAGTTGGTAATTCACCCCTCCACTTT. Its translation: CASSFGVGNSPLHF.

The chain carries TRBV30 and TRBJ2-7, with 7 bases aligning to TRBD1. The germline gives CDR1 GTSNPN, CDR2 SVGIG (reference sequence). V was clipped by 5 bases and J by 5 bases; unmatched bases: 9. The CDR3 extends over 13 amino acids. CDR3 coding DNA: TGTGCCTGGGAGCAACAGGGGATCCACGAGCAGTACTTC. Encoded protein: CAWEQQGIHEQYF.